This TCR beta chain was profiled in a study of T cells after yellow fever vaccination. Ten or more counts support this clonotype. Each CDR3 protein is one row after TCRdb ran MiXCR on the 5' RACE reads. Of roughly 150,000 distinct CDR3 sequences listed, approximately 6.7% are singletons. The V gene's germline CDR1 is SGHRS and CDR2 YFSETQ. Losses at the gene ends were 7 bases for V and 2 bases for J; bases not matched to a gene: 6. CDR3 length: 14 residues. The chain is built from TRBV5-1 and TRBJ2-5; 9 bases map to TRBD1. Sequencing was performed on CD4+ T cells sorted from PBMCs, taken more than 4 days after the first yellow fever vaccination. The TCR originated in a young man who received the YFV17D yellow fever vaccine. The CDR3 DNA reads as TGCGCCAGCGGGCCCGGGACAGGGCAAGAGACCCAGTACTTC. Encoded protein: CASGPGTGQETQYF.